A single sample is the source of the 19 T cell receptor beta chains below, sequenced in a study of blood T cells in healthy people across ages. Then a second PCR, running roughly 7 to 11 cycles, was carried out with a sample-barcoded 5' primer and a J-beta primer mix. TCRdb passed the 5' RACE reads through MiXCR, listing each CDR3 protein once. This table has hundreds of thousands of distinct CDR3 sequences, around 49% appearing once. The source material was blood. The receptors stem from a woman aged 60 to 75 in good health.

This chain uses TRBV27 with TRBJ2-5; tentative D call: TRBD1 (6 bases). The J call may be in error: the DNA end matches TRBJ2-7 better. This CDR3 has 14 residues. Germline CDR1 is MNHEY and CDR2 is SMNVEV (reference sequence). CDR3: CASSLLDRGYEQYF. The CDR3 bases are TGTGCCAGCAGTTTATTGGACAGAGGCTACGAGCAGTACTTC.

The chain is built from TRBV2 and TRBJ1-1, with no clear D. CDR1 is SNHLY, CDR2 FYNNEI, per germline. CDR3 size: 13 residues. V was shortened by 4 bases and J by 4 bases, with 10 bases between the two germline ends. The CDR3 DNA reads TGTGCCAGCAGTGGGGAGGGCCGCACTGAAGCTTTCTTT. Its protein product is CASSGEGRTEAFF.

The genes are TRBV4-3 and TRBJ2-3, with D tentatively TRBD2 (5 bases). This CDR3 region has 17 residues. Germline lookup yields CDR1 LGHNA and CDR2 YSLEER. V was pared by 1 base and J by 0 bases, with 14 bases between. CDR3: CASSQVPRVVSTDTQYF. CDR3 nucleotides: TGCGCCAGCAGCCAAGTTCCGCGGGTAGTTAGCACAGATACGCAGTATTTT.

This clonotype appeared a few times. The chain joins TRBV18 to TRBJ2-5; TRBD1 is a possible D gene (6 bases). V lost 0 bases, J lost 5 bases, and 13 bases lay in between. Looked up from germline, CDR1 is KGHSH and CDR2 is LQKENI. The CDR3 is 15 residues long. The CDR3 nucleotides are TGTGCCAGCTCACCACCGTGGCCAAGGGGGGAGACCCAGTACTTC. Translating gives CASSPPWPRGETQYF.

CDR3 coding DNA: TGCGCCAGCAGCCAAGGCCGGGGACTAGCGGGGTACAATGAGCAGTTCTTC. Its protein product is CASSQGRGLAGYNEQFF. The V gene is TRBV4-3, the J gene TRBJ2-1, with 13 bases matching TRBD2. J was trimmed by 4 bases and V by 1 base; bases with no gene match: 4. Germline lookup yields CDR1 LGHNA and CDR2 YSLEER. The CDR3 loop spans 17 amino acids.

This clonotype was observed a handful of times. As DNA, the CDR3 is TGTGCCAGCAGCCCCGGACTAGCGGGACTCACAGATACGCAGTATTTT. Protein sequence: CASSPGLAGLTDTQYF. J is TRBJ2-3 and V is TRBV6-5; TRBD2 agrees at 12 bases. Trimming cost V 6 bases and J 2 bases; bases outside gene matches: 6. Germline V gene sequence: CDR1 MNHEY, CDR2 SVGAGI. The CDR3 runs 16 residues.

Only a few counts were recorded for this clonotype. The chain couples TRBV28 to TRBJ2-5; 8 bases are shared with TRBD2. The V gene end was trimmed by 6 bases and the J gene end by 5 bases; junction bases not matched to a gene: 5. CDR3 length: 13 amino acids. Germline CDR1 reads MDHEN; CDR2 reads SYDVKM. The CDR3: CASRPGGRETQYF. As DNA, the CDR3 is TGTGCCAGCAGGCCGGGGGGGCGGGAGACCCAGTACTTC.

This rearrangement joins TRBV20-1 to TRBJ2-1; unclear D gene. This CDR3 contains 12 residues. The V and J ends lost 6 bases and 3 bases respectively, with 9 bases between them. CDR1 DFQATT and CDR2 SNEGSKA come from the germline V gene (reference sequence). This CDR3 is CSAEDGYNEQFF. For the CDR3, the DNA is TGCAGTGCCGAGGACGGCTACAATGAGCAGTTCTTC.

The V gene is TRBV11-2, the J gene TRBJ2-3; TRBD2 agrees at 8 bases. Germline CDR1 reads SGHAT; CDR2 reads FQNNGV. V gave up 2 bases and J gave up 1 base; unmatched junction bases: 5. The CDR3 totals 16 residues. The CDR3 nucleotides are TGTGCCAGCAGCTTAACCCCGACTAGCGGCACAGATACGCAGTATTTT. It codes for CASSLTPTSGTDTQYF.

This clonotype was seen repeatedly, ten times or more. The V and J genes are TRBV6-6 and TRBJ1-1, with D possibly being TRBD1 (6 bases). CDR1 and CDR2 (germline): MNHNY, SVGAGI (reference sequence). The CDR3 extends over 15 amino acids. Trimming took off 6 bases at V and 3 bases at J, with 17 bases between the two ends. The CDR3 DNA follows: TGTGCCAGCAGAGACACAGGGACCGGCGACACTGAAGCTTTCTTT. Translating it yields CASRDTGTGDTEAFF.

Points on this clonotype: This clone may be a read error of a much larger clone one base away. The chain uses TRBV6-8 and TRBJ1-4, with 8 nucleotides matching TRBD1. The germline V gene encodes CDR1 MNHGY and CDR2 SAAAGT. This CDR3 has 18 amino acids. V lost 2 bases, J lost 7 bases, and 15 bases stayed unmatched. CDR3 nucleotides: TGTGCCAGCAGTTACGACAGGGGAAGGCGGGATAATGGTGAAAAACTGTTTTTT. It is translated as CASSYDRGRRDNGEKLFF.

This clonotype was detected only a few times. J is TRBJ2-3 and V is TRBV29-1; TRBD1 is a possible D gene (6 bases). Trimming stripped 0 bases from V and 1 base from J, with 14 bases between. Germline values: CDR1 SQVTM, CDR2 ANQGSEA. The CDR3 extends over 16 amino acids. This CDR3 is CSVEDLGGIGTDTQYF. The CDR3 region has the DNA TGCAGCGTTGAAGATCTAGGGGGAATAGGCACAGATACGCAGTATTTT.

This chain joins TRBV28 and TRBJ2-1, with 14 nucleotides matching TRBD2. The length of the CDR3 is 16 residues. Trimming cost V 4 bases and J 10 bases; bases outside gene matches: 9. Germline V gene sequence: CDR1 MDHEN, CDR2 SYDVKM. Here the CDR3 DNA reads TGTGCCAGCAGTTACGGGACTAGCGGGAGTCGTTGGGAGCAGTTCTTC. Residues: CASSYGTSGSRWEQFF.

The chain is built from TRBV7-2 and TRBJ2-3; D is possibly TRBD1 (7 bases). Trimming pared 0 bases from V and 6 bases from J, leaving 16 bases between. CDR1 is SGHTA, CDR2 FQGNSA, per germline. CDR3 length: 16 residues. The CDR3 DNA reads as TGTGCCAGCAGCTTAGCTCAGGGGGGTATTGCGGATACGCAGTATTTT. This translates into CASSLAQGGIADTQYF. Variable domain in full (rest from reference TRBV7-2 and TRBJ2-3): GAGVSQSPSNKVTEKGKDVELRCDPISGHTALYWYRQSLGQGLEFLIYFQGNSAPDKSGLPSDRFSAERTGGSVSTLTIQRTQQEDSAVYLCASSLAQGGIADTQYFGPGTRLTVL.

This clonotype was seen a few times. The chain carries TRBV20-1 and TRBJ2-6, with a tentative D call TRBD2 (5 bases). The CDR3 totals 15 residues. V lost 6 bases to trimming and J lost 0 bases, with 12 bases between them. Germline lookup yields CDR1 DFQATT and CDR2 SNEGSKA (reference sequence). CDR3 DNA: TGCAGTGCGCGGGCTTCTAGCTCTGGGGCCAACGTCCTGACTTTC. Translated, it gives CSARASSSGANVLTF.

J is TRBJ2-5 and V is TRBV6-2 or TRBV6-3; TRBD2 agrees at 13 bases. The CDR3 length is 16 residues. With 6 bases clipped from V and 11 bases from J, the junction kept 15 bases outside the gene matches. Per germline, CDR1 MNHEY and CDR2 SVGEGT. In DNA form, the CDR3 reads TGTGCCAGCAGCCCGGCGTGGACTAGCGGGAGTGATGAGCAGTACTTC. This sequence encodes CASSPAWTSGSDEQYF.

The chain carries TRBV21-1 and TRBJ1-4. TRBV21-1 is classified as a pseudogene. This CDR3 has 18 amino acids. CDR3 in DNA: TGTGCCAGCAGCAAAGGAGGGGCCCACATATCAACTAATGAAAAACTGTTTTTT. Encoded protein: CASSKGGAHISTNEKLFF.

The chain links TRBV7-3 to TRBJ2-3; TRBD2 aligns across 7 bases. Germline trimming cut 6 bases from V and 2 bases from J; bases unmatched to any gene: 8. This CDR3 region has 15 residues. CDR1 and CDR2 from the germline V gene are SGHTA and FQGTGA. The DNA of the CDR3 is TGTGCCAGCAGGGAGGGAGGGAGGTCCACAGATACGCAGTATTTT. It codes for CASREGGRSTDTQYF.

V and J are TRBV20-1 and TRBJ2-7; possibly TRBD1 for D (5 bases). Germline V gives CDR1 DFQATT, CDR2 SNEGSKA (reference sequence). Trimming stripped 3 bases from V and 0 bases from J, with 12 bases between. The CDR3 is 14 amino acids. CDR3 bases: TGCAGTGCTAGTTTTGCAGGGTACTCCTACGAGCAGTACTTC. Residues: CSASFAGYSYEQYF.